This T cell receptor (beta chain) was identified during a study of cytotoxic CD8 clonotypes in ibrutinib-treated CLL. Study details: After a median of 68 months, 14 patients stayed remitted and approximately twelve progressed; responses had been partial in about 24 and complete in 2. Mean productive templates were around 260,000; mean productive rearrangements were roughly 94,000. Study-level findings and limits: Public clonotypes, rarely seen, contracted or held steady on treatment.

This table comes from immunoSEQ multiplex PCR, and its TCRdb copy is limited to in-frame clones, with some not included. The sample holds 30,000 to 40,000 clones; approximately 48% are singletons and the top ten take 18%. This clone turned up a few times. Antigen specificity is unknown. With 1 base clipped from V and 2 bases from J, the junction kept 2 bases outside the gene matches. The CDR3 length is 15 residues. Germline lookup yields CDR1 LGHNA and CDR2 YNFKEQ. Around 2 micrograms of genomic DNA from cryopreserved PBMCs went into TCR beta libraries. The sequences come from PBMCs, collected before ibrutinib treatment. The origin of this receptor is a human donor with chronic lymphocytic leukemia. The chain carries TRBV4-2 and TRBJ2-5, with 9 bases that match TRBD2. The CDR3 protein is CASSQGAGGQETQYF. For the CDR3, the DNA is TGTGCCAGCAGCCAAGGAGCGGGGGGACAAGAGACCCAGTACTTC.